The 19 T cell receptor beta chains in this list originate from one sample, sequenced in a study of regulatory T cells in long-lasting Graves disease. Time point meaning: persistent/refractory GD, antithyroid drugs over 5 years with positive TRAb. TCR sequences were obtained from RNA taken from PBMCs. With iRepertoire HTBI primers and Arm-PCR of CDR3 regions, TCR beta libraries were built. TCRdb re-called the multiplex PCR reads through MiXCR, storing one row per CDR3 protein. The data show 250,000 to 300,000 distinct CDR3 sequences, 20% to 25% seen once. The sequencing used peripheral blood mononuclear cells (PBMCs), collected when the disease was refractory, from a patient treated with antithyroid drugs. The source of these receptors is a female donor with Graves disease.

This clonotype was counted only a few times. The chain employs TRBV25-1 and TRBJ2-7; TRBD2 matches 7 bases. J was trimmed by 7 bases and V by 8 bases; bases with no gene match: 11. Germline lookup yields CDR1 MGHDK and CDR2 SYGVNS. The CDR3 length is 13 residues. The CDR3 region has the DNA TGTGCCAGCTGGGAGGGGTCGAGGCGAGAGCAGTACTTC. Translated: CASWEGSRREQYF.

The rearrangement uses TRBV6-9 and TRBJ1-5; unclear D gene. There are 14 residues in the CDR3. V shed 3 bases and J shed 6 bases, with 12 bases lying between them. CDR1 is MNHGY, CDR2 SVAAGI, per germline. CDR3 bases: TGTGCCAGCAGTTACGGTGGCGCAGGTCAGCCCCAGCATTTT. Protein: CASSYGGAGQPQHF.

The gene calls are TRBV7-9 and TRBJ2-2; 8 nucleotides line up with TRBD1. V lost 1 base to trimming and J lost 5 bases; unmatched junction nucleotides: 3. CDR3 length equals 15 residues. The germline gives CDR1 SEHNR, CDR2 FQNEAQ (reference sequence). CDR3 region: CASSLVGQGTGELFF. CDR3 DNA sequence: TGTGCCAGCAGCTTAGTCGGACAGGGAACCGGGGAGCTGTTTTTT.

This clonotype was counted many times. The chain is built from TRBV2 and TRBJ2-7; D call uncertain. V lost 6 bases and J lost 2, with 5 bases in between. Germline V CDR1 and CDR2: SNHLY, FYNNEI. The CDR3 consists of 11 residues. For the CDR3, the DNA is TGTGCCAGCAGCTATCCCTACGAGCAGTACTTC. As protein: CASSYPYEQYF.

A few counts support this clonotype. The V call is TRBV12-3 or TRBV12-4, the J call TRBJ2-2; 9 bases line up with TRBD1. Germline trimming cut 3 bases from V and 6 bases from J; bases unmatched to any gene: 11. The CDR3 is 17 residues long. The chain's CDR3 is CASSFVGIGTGSGELFF. Here the CDR3 DNA reads TGTGCCAGCAGTTTTGTCGGGATAGGGACAGGGTCCGGGGAGCTGTTTTTT.

This clonotype has a handful of counts. This sequence joins TRBV6-2 or TRBV6-3 and TRBJ2-1; 7 bases are a match to TRBD2. The CDR3 consists of 15 residues. V shed 3 bases and J 5 bases; nucleotides not matched to a gene: 7. Germline V lookup: CDR1 MNHEY, CDR2 SVGEGT. In DNA form, the CDR3 reads TGTGCCAGCAGTTATAGCGGGTCCGCCCACAATGAGCAGTTCTTC. It translates to CASSYSGSAHNEQFF.

J is TRBJ2-1 and V is TRBV2; the D is unclear. Germline V gives CDR1 SNHLY, CDR2 FYNNEI. The length of the CDR3 is 14 residues. The V gene lost 5 bases and the J gene lost 2 bases, with 10 bases spanning the gap. CDR3 nucleotide sequence: TGTGCCAGCAGTCCTGGTGCCGCCTACAATGAGCAGTTCTTC. Its protein product is CASSPGAAYNEQFF.

This clonotype turned up a few times. The chain employs TRBV5-1 and TRBJ1-1; 7 bases align to TRBD1. V shed 0 bases and J 3 bases; nucleotides not matched to a gene: 8. CDR1 is SGHRS, CDR2 YFSETQ, per germline. The CDR3 contains 16 residues. CDR3 loop: CASSLEGGQWYTEAFF. CDR3 DNA: TGCGCCAGCAGCTTGGAAGGGGGACAGTGGTACACTGAAGCTTTCTTT.

This clonotype occurred many times. The genes are TRBV28 and TRBJ1-2; D call uncertain. V lost 9 bases and J lost 8, with 13 bases in between. Per the germline V gene, CDR1 is MDHEN and CDR2 is SYDVKM. The CDR3 extends over 11 amino acids. The CDR3 bases are TGTGCCAGTAGGTACCTCAAGGGCTACACCTTC. This sequence encodes CASRYLKGYTF.

This clonotype was found a few times. The junction differs from germline at one of its ends, possibly a read error. The genes are TRBV6-2 or TRBV6-3 and TRBJ1-5; no reliable D call. The germline gives CDR1 MNHEY, CDR2 SVGEGT. This CDR3 comprises 13 residues. CDR3 DNA sequence: TGTGCCAGCAGTTACTGGGCAGACCTTGCCCCCGCTTTT. Translating it yields CASSYWADLAPAF.

This clonotype was recorded many times. This chain links TRBV28 with TRBJ1-6; a possible D gene is TRBD1 (6 bases). The CDR3 covers 14 residues. Germline CDR1 and CDR2: MDHEN and SYDVKM. Trimming stripped 7 bases from V and 7 bases from J, with 14 bases between. CDR3 sequence: CASNVPDRNSPLHF. DNA for the CDR3: TGTGCCAGCAATGTTCCGGACAGAAATTCACCCCTCCACTTT.

V gene TRBV10-3 combines with J gene TRBJ2-7, with D maybe TRBD1 (5 bases). This CDR3 is 13 amino acids long. With 2 bases removed from V and 5 bases from J, the gap between germline ends came to 10 bases. CDR1 ENHRY and CDR2 SYGVKD come from the germline V gene. CDR3 sequence (DNA): TGTGCCATCAGTGAGGGGGCGGTCGACGAGCAGTACTTC. This encodes CAISEGAVDEQYF.

This clonotype was seen only a few times. V and J are TRBV5-4 and TRBJ1-2; TRBD1 agrees at 7 bases. This CDR3 has 15 residues. The V and J ends lost 1 base and 6 bases, in that order; junction bases with no gene match: 9. Germline CDR1 is SGHNT and CDR2 is YYREEE (reference sequence). The CDR3 reads CASSLSPTGMNGYTF. As DNA, the CDR3 is TGTGCCAGCAGCTTGTCCCCGACAGGGATGAATGGCTACACCTTC.

The table lists this clonotype with a count of one. The rearrangement links TRBV4-1 to TRBJ2-7; unclear D gene. V lost 4 bases, J lost 0 bases, and 13 bases lay in between. The CDR3 runs to 15 residues. Germline CDR1 and CDR2: MGHRA and YSYEKL. For the CDR3, the DNA is TGCGCCAGCAGCCCCACGGACCAAAGCTCCTACGAGCAGTACTTC. It specifies CASSPTDQSSYEQYF.

This clonotype has only a few counts. The chain combines TRBV5-6 with TRBJ1-6; D remains ambiguous. The CDR3 covers 14 residues. The V gene's germline CDR1 is SGHDT and CDR2 YYEEEE. V was cut by 0 bases and J by 11 bases, with 12 bases left in between. The CDR3 region is CASSLDGVVTPLHF. The DNA for the CDR3 is TGTGCCAGCAGCTTGGATGGGGTAGTTACACCCCTCCACTTT.

The chain couples TRBV6-2 or TRBV6-3 to TRBJ1-1; D unresolved. CDR1 is MNHEY, CDR2 SVGEGT, per germline. V lost 0 bases to trimming and J lost 1 base, with 6 bases between them. This CDR3 is 14 amino acids long. The CDR3 coding sequence is TGTGCCAGCAGTTACTCCCACGGGAACACTGAAGCTTTCTTT. Residues: CASSYSHGNTEAFF.

This clonotype was counted ten times or more. The chain combines TRBV28 with TRBJ2-7, with 16 bases lining up with TRBD2. Germline V gene sequence: CDR1 MDHEN, CDR2 SYDVKM. The CDR3 consists of 16 residues. The V gene end was trimmed by 4 bases and the J gene end by 6 bases; junction bases not matched to a gene: 6. CDR3 sequence reads: CASSSTGTSGRAEQYF. The CDR3 DNA reads as TGTGCCAGCAGTTCTACCGGGACTAGCGGGAGGGCCGAGCAGTACTTC.

This clonotype showed up just a few times. The V and J genes are TRBV9 and TRBJ2-5; D call uncertain. Deletions cut 0 bases from V and 2 bases from J, with 11 bases between. Per the germline V gene, CDR1 is SGDLS and CDR2 is YYNGEE. CDR3 length equals 15 residues. The CDR3 sequence: CASSVAALYQETQYF. CDR3 DNA sequence: TGTGCCAGCAGCGTAGCGGCCTTGTATCAAGAGACCCAGTACTTC.

For this clonotype: A clone one base away is much larger, so this may be a read error. The chain combines TRBV5-4 with TRBJ1-5; perhaps TRBD1 as D (6 bases). The CDR3 length is 13 residues. V lost 2 bases to trimming and J lost 4 bases, with 7 bases between them. Germline-derived CDR1 and CDR2 are SGHNT and YYREEE (reference sequence). The CDR3 reads CASSFDRNQPQHF. CDR3 nucleotides: TGTGCCAGCAGCTTTGACAGGAATCAGCCCCAGCATTTT.